This TCR beta chain was recorded in a study of blood T cell repertoires in COVID-19. Only in-frame clones appear in the TCRdb table, and some are missing; sequencing was by immunoSEQ multiplex PCR. The sample records roughly 78,000 clones, approximately 91% being singletons. In this sample, this clone turned up once. The V gene's germline CDR1 is SGHVS and CDR2 FNYEAQ. The CDR3 runs 16 residues. After removal of 2 bases from V and 5 bases from J, the junction contained 5 bases not matched to a gene. V is TRBV7-6 and J is TRBJ2-1; 11 bases are a match to TRBD2. Input material: peripheral blood. This clonotype originated in a man aged 50-60 years with acute or convalescent COVID-19. This CDR3 reads CASSLLASGGNNEQFF. The CDR3 DNA is TGTGCCAGCAGCTTATTGGCTAGCGGGGGGAACAATGAGCAGTTCTTC.